Listed here is a single TCR beta chain. Some clones are missing from TCRdb's copy, which holds only in-frame ones; the method was immunoSEQ multiplex PCR. The top ten hold about 0.01% of the sample, which has some 720,000 clones, 70% to 90% seen once. This entry belongs to a study of shared T cell receptors in the human thymus. The V gene's germline CDR1 is SGHRS and CDR2 YFSETQ. Trimming cost V 4 bases and J 5 bases, with 15 bases left between them. There are 14 residues in the CDR3. The same specimen was also included in a second study, on human thymus T cells. That work states: Donors were healthy Finnish infants having corrective surgery for congenital heart defects. Related research found strongly overlapping thymic repertoires in unrelated individuals.

V usage is TRBV5-1 and J usage is TRBJ2-5; no reliable D call. This TCR came from a boy in the first two years of life with a congenital heart defect. Specimen: thymocytes. The CDR3 sequence: CASSQQRPSETQYF. The CDR3 DNA follows: TGCGCCAGCAGCCAGCAGAGGCCTTCGGAGACCCAGTACTTC.